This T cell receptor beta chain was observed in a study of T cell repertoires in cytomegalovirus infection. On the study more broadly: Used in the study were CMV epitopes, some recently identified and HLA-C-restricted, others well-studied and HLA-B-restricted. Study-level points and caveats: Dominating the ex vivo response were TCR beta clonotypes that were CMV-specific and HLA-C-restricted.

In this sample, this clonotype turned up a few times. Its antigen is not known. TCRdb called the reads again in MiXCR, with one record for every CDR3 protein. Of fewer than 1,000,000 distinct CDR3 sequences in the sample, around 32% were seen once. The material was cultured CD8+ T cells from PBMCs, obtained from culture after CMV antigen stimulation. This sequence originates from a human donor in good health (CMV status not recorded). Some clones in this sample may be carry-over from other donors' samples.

This CDR3 is CASSQVRDSNQPQHF. The CDR3 nucleotides are TGCGCCAGCAGCCAAGTCAGGGATAGCAATCAGCCCCAGCATTTT. V and J are TRBV4-1 and TRBJ1-5; TRBD1 might be the D (5 bases). V lost 1 base and J 0 bases, leaving 7 bases between the germline ends. This CDR3 is built from 15 residues. Germline assignment: CDR1 MGHRA and CDR2 YSYEKL.